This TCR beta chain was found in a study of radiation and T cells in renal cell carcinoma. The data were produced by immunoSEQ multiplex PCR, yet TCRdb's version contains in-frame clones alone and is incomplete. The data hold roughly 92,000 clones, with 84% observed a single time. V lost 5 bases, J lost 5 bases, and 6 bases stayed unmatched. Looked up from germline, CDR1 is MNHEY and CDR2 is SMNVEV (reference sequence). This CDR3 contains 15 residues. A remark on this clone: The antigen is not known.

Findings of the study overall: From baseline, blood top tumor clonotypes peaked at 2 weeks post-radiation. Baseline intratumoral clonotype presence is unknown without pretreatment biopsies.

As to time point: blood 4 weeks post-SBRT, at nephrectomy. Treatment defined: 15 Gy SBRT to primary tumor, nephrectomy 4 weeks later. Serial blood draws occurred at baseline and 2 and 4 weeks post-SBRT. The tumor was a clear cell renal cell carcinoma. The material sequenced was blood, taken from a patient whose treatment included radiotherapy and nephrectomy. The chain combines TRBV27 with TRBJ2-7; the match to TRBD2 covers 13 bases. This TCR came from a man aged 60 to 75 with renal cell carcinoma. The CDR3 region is CASSLTSGRFNEQYF. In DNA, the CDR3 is TGTGCCAGCAGTCTGACTAGCGGGAGGTTCAACGAGCAGTACTTC.